Sequencing of this TCR beta chain was carried out in a study of radiation and T cells in renal cell carcinoma. Time point: blood 4 weeks post-SBRT, at nephrectomy. As for treatment: 15 Gy SBRT to primary tumor, nephrectomy 4 weeks later. Nephrectomy followed 15 Gy stereotactic body radiation by 4 weeks. The patient's renal cell carcinoma had clear cell pathology. Some clones are missing from TCRdb's copy, which holds only in-frame ones; the method was immunoSEQ multiplex PCR. The table lists around 99,000 clones, around 80% of them singletons, with about 7.2% in the top ten. CDR1 MNHNS and CDR2 SASEGT come from the germline V gene. This CDR3 region has 15 residues. V lost 4 bases, J lost 0 bases, and 13 bases lay in between.

The sequence was collected from a man in his sixties with renal cell carcinoma. This chain links TRBV6-1 with TRBJ2-7; D is undetermined. Sequenced material: blood, taken from a patient whose treatment included radiotherapy and nephrectomy. The CDR3 nucleotides are TGTGCCAGCAGTGTGTCGCTTACAAGCTCCTACGAGCAGTACTTC. It encodes CASSVSLTSSYEQYF.